Reported below is one TCR beta chain. Its specificity is not known. Germline V lookup: CDR1 KGHSH, CDR2 LQKENI. Germline trimming cut 4 bases from V and 4 bases from J; bases unmatched to any gene: 10. The CDR3 spans 15 residues. Data came from immunoSEQ multiplex PCR; TCRdb stores just in-frame clones and leaves some out. The table includes 30,000 to 40,000 clones, around 80% detected once. The data derive from a study of OX40 agonist ivuxolimab in advanced cancers. On the study more broadly: The mean age was roughly 60 years, ranging from about 20 to 79, with under 90% of participants male. Two patients with cutaneous melanoma and one with hepatocellular carcinoma, three in total, showed partial responses.

Findings and caveats of the study: Both blood CD4+ and CD8+ T cells showed clonal growth by week 6 at 0.1 to 3.0 mg/kg.

Researchers took blood at baseline, on cycle 4 day 1, and on cycle 7 day 1. The specimen was CD4+ or CD8+ T cells sorted from blood, collected in a trial of the OX40 agonist ivuxolimab. This chain connects TRBV18 to TRBJ2-7; 7 bases fit TRBD1. This TCR was sampled from an adult with an advanced solid tumor such as melanoma, head and neck, liver or kidney cancer. The CDR3: CASSLQGQPLYEQYF. Here the CDR3 DNA reads TGTGCCAGCTCACTACAGGGACAGCCCCTTTACGAGCAGTACTTC.